The source of this T cell receptor (beta chain) is a study of T-cell reconstitution after alpha-beta-depleted transplantation in children listed by TCRdb under 2016. A note on the overall study: T-cell immune reconstitution after TCRalphabeta/CD19-depleted allogeneic hematopoietic cell transplantation in children was quantitatively tracked in the study by means of TCR repertoire profiling.

Overall study results and their limits: The high TCRbeta diversity at day 60 in some patients was ascribed to recipient T cells and intrathymic progenitors that had survived conditioning. The apparently early alphabetaT-cell count recovery about two months after transplant was reportedly dependent on only several hundred rapidly expanded clones derived from non-depleted graft cells. Hyperexpanded clone frequencies declined over subsequent months; after one year, T-cell counts and TCRbeta diversity were mostly attributed to newly produced T cells.

CDR1 and CDR2 are read off the germline V gene as SGHDT and YYEEEE. At the junction V is shortened by 4 bases and J by 2 bases; bases outside the gene matches: 8. The CDR3 starts with the cysteine, ends with the phenylalanine, and has 15 residues. This entry keeps only the CDR3 DNA: 45 bases, framed from base 1. This clonotype was found a few times. Its antigen remains undetermined. Qualities for individual bases were not recorded, and no much larger clone is one base off. In the paper's terms, the treatment or condition label means: allogeneic hematopoietic cell transplantation with graft depleted of TCRalphabeta T cells and CD19 B cells. Transplant recipients were children who received TCRalphabeta/CD19-depleted allogeneic hematopoietic cell grafts. To prepare the library, PCR was applied. The sequencer was an Illumina HiSeq 2500. Molecular barcoding was employed in the preparation of TCR libraries, with unique molecular identifiers being used to normalize TCRbeta repertoire quantification. In TCRdb, the public reads were trimmed at Q25 with fastp and aligned with MiXCR, with productive beta chains retained. Merged by CDR3 protein, the rows form single entries marked with the most common genes and DNA. In this sample the table shows about 1,000,000 distinct CDR3 sequences, around 30% of which occur a single time. Roughly 31% of the sample comes from the top ten.

The TCR sequence derives from a boy younger than two who had a stem cell transplant for SCID, so the T cells may come from the graft donor. This material consisted of PBMCs, mostly from graft donor cells, taken 360 days after TCRalphabeta/CD19-depleted stem cell transplant. The V and J segments used are TRBV5-6 and TRBJ2-7; 8 nucleotides in the junction match TRBD1. The DNA is TGTGCCAGCAGCCACCCTCGGACAGGGACCTACGAGCAGTACTTC. This is translated as CASSHPRTGTYEQYF.